This T cell receptor beta chain came from a study of T cells after yellow fever vaccination. From the 5' RACE reads, TCRdb called clonotypes with MiXCR, one entry per CDR3 protein. In the table there are some 600,000 distinct CDR3 sequences, more than 9% of which are singletons. The junction had 21 bases not matched to a gene; V was cut back by 7 bases and J by 4 bases. The CDR3 has 18 residues. Germline V gene data show CDR1 as MNHNS and CDR2 as SASEGT. This clonotype was found many times. This specimen consisted of PBMCs, obtained on the day of the yellow fever booster vaccination. The sequence came from a man aged 30-40 years who received the YFV17D yellow fever vaccine. The rearrangement uses TRBV6-1 and TRBJ2-5, with 7 nucleotides matching TRBD2. The CDR3 region is CASIKASGRGEGPETQYF. DNA of the CDR3: TGTGCCAGCATCAAAGCCTCCGGGAGAGGGGAGGGCCCAGAGACCCAGTACTTC.